Below, 5 T cell receptor beta chains from the same sample are listed, as sequenced in a study of CD8+ T cells in alopecia areata. Investigators isolated RNA and reverse transcribed it into cDNA to act as the sequencing template. The method was immunoSEQ multiplex PCR; TCRdb's version includes in-frame clones alone and lacks a portion of them. The table has under 350,000 clones, 58% seen once. Treatment here: oral pan-JAK inhibitor, 5-10 mg twice daily. The source was CD4+ T cells sorted from blood, collected at week 24, from a patient treated with tofacitinib. The receptors were sampled from a human donor with alopecia areata.

This clone was detected once. The rearrangement joins TRBV7-2 to TRBJ2-1; TRBD1 matches 7 bases. Germline-derived CDR1 and CDR2 are SGHTA and FQGNSA. V was pared by 8 bases and J by 4 bases, with 8 bases of the junction left unmatched. The CDR3 has 14 residues. The CDR3 region has the DNA TGTGCCAGCTGTAAAGGACAGGAATACAATGAGCAGTTCTTC. Residues: CASCKGQEYNEQFF.

V is TRBV4-1 and J is TRBJ2-3; a possible D gene is TRBD2 (5 bases). Germline V lookup: CDR1 MGHRA, CDR2 YSYEKL. The length of the CDR3 is 15 residues. Trimming left V 1 base short and J 6 bases short, with 14 bases between. The DNA of the CDR3 is TGCGCCAGCAGCCAAGTCGGGCTAGCCCCCGATACGCAGTATTTT. Its protein is CASSQVGLAPDTQYF.

This clone was detected a few times. The chain recombines TRBV6-4 with TRBJ2-6; no reliable D call. The CDR3 length is 16 residues. Germline V gene sequence: CDR1 MRHNA, CDR2 SNTAGT. V was shortened by 7 bases and J by 0 bases, with 13 bases between the two germline ends. CDR3 nucleotides: TGTGCCAGCAAGGGCAGTGCTATCTCTGGGGCCAACGTCCTGACTTTC. It translates to CASKGSAISGANVLTF.

The CDR3 DNA is TGTGCCAGCGACGAAACTGCGGGATACAATGAGCAGTTCTTC. This translates into CASDETAGYNEQFF. V is TRBV6-1 and J is TRBJ2-1; TRBD2 might be the D (6 bases). The V end was cut by 8 bases, the J end by 4 bases, with 15 bases between. The CDR3 length is 14 residues. Germline V gives CDR1 MNHNS, CDR2 SASEGT.

The gene calls are TRBV10-3 and TRBJ2-7; D unclear. The V end was cut by 3 bases, the J end by 3 bases, with 15 bases between. This CDR3 spans 15 amino acids. Germline CDR1 ENHRY, CDR2 SYGVKD. CDR3 protein: CAISDPTPPFYEQYF. The CDR3 DNA is TGTGCCATCAGTGACCCTACTCCCCCTTTCTACGAGCAGTACTTC.